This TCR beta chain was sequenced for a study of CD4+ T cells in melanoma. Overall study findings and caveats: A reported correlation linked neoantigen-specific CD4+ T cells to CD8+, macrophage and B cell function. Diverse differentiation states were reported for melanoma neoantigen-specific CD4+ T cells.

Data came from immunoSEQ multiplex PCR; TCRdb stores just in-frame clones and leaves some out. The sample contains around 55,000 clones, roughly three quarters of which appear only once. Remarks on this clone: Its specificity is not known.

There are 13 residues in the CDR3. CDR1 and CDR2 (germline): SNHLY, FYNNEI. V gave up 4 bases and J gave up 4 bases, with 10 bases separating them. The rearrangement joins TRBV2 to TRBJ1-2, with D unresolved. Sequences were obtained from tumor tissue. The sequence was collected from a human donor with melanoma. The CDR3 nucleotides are TGTGCCAGCAGTGTGGAGGGCGGCTATGGCTACACCTTC. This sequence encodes CASSVEGGYGYTF.